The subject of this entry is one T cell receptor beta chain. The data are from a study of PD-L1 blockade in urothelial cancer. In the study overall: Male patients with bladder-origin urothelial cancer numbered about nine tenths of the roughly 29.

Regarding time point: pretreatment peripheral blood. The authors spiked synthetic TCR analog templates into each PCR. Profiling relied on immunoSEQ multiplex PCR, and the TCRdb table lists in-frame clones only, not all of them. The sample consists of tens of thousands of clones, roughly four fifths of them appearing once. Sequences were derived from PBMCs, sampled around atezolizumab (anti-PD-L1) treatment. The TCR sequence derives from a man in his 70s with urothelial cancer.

The CDR3 DNA reads TGTGCCAGCAGCTTACGGGACATCAGCATGAACACTGAAGCTTTCTTT. Protein product: CASSLRDISMNTEAFF. This sequence joins TRBV7-8 and TRBJ1-1; a weak D match, TRBD1 (6 bases). With 2 bases removed from V and 0 bases from J, the gap between germline ends came to 13 bases. This CDR3 is 16 amino acids long. Germline assignment: CDR1 SGHVS and CDR2 FQNEAQ.